This record covers a single TCR beta chain. Antigen specificity is unknown. Trimming left V 8 bases short and J 6 bases short, with 17 bases between. Germline values: CDR1 LNHNV, CDR2 YYDKDF (reference sequence). The CDR3 extends over 14 amino acids. Antiretroviral therapy had run roughly three months, about 14 weeks, before follow-up blood collection. No cell fractionation was done, so the repertoire covers all unsorted peripheral blood T cells. A roughly 2.5 ml peripheral blood sample was taken for RNA. The sample belongs to a study of HIV-infected patients and healthy controls. Findings of the study overall: CDR3 sharing between individuals was lower in HIV-infected patients than in healthy controls. Size-matching overweighted rare events from HIV-infected data when comparing patients with controls.

Around 450 ng RNA was reverse transcribed with alpha and beta constant-region primers. Using multiplexing indices, alpha and beta chain libraries were generated apart by chain-specific third strand synthesis. TCRdb re-called the 5' RACE reads through MiXCR, storing one row per CDR3 protein. The table includes roughly 9,400 distinct CDR3 sequences, roughly 9.4% detected once. V gene TRBV15 combines with J gene TRBJ2-1; D is possibly TRBD2 (7 bases). The clonotype comes from an adult with HIV infection. The source material was blood, sampled during antiretroviral therapy. The CDR3 loop reads CATGWGGPSNEQFF. The DNA of the CDR3 is TGTGCCACCGGCTGGGGGGGCCCAAGCAATGAGCAGTTCTTC.